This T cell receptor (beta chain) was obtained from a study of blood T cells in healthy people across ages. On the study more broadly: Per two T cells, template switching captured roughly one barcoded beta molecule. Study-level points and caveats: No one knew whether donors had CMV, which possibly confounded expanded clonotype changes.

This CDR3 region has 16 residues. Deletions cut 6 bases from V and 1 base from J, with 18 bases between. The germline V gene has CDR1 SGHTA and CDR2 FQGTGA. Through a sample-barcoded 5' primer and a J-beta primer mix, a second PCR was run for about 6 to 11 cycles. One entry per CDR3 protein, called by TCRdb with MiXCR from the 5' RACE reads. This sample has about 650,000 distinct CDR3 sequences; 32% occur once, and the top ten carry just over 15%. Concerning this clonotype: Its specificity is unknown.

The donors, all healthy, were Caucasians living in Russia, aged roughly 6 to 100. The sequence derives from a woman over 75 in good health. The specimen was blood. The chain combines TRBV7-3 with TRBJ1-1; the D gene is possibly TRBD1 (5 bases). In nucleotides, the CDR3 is TGTGCCAGCAGTTCAACCCGCGACAGCCCGAACACTGAAGCTTTCTTT. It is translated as CASSSTRDSPNTEAFF.